These 29 T cell receptor beta chains share one sample of origin, sequenced in a study of cytomegalovirus exposure and HLA in healthy donors. The study ran its PCR with 60 Vbeta and 13 Jbeta primers. Clones were read by immunoSEQ multiplex PCR, and TCRdb kept only the in-frame ones, dropping some. The sample has approximately 30,000 clones, and its top ten clones hold about 1.9%. What was sequenced was PBMCs. The origin of the receptors is a woman in her forties in good health and CMV-seropositive.

The CDR3 here is CASSRTPGGRAGNTIYF. Here the CDR3 DNA reads TGCGCCAGCAGCCGCACTCCAGGGGGCCGGGCTGGAAACACCATATATTTT. This chain connects TRBV5-1 to TRBJ1-3; 8 nucleotides match TRBD1. V lost 4 bases to trimming and J lost 2 bases; unmatched junction nucleotides: 11. CDR1 SGHRS and CDR2 YFSETQ come from the germline V gene. This CDR3 region has 17 residues.

As to this clone: The junction does not match germline at one end; this may be a read error. V is TRBV28 and J is TRBJ2-5; 7 nucleotides align to TRBD1. The CDR3 length is 14 residues. Germline CDR1 reads MDHEN; CDR2 reads SYDVKM. The CDR3 nucleotides read TGTGCCAGCAGTATATGGGACAGTCAAGAGACCCAGTACTTC. Translated: CASSIWDSQETQYF.

The chain uses TRBV9 and TRBJ2-3; D is unresolved. The V end lost 2 bases, the J end lost 2 bases, and 9 bases lay between the germline ends. CDR1 and CDR2 from the germline V gene are SGDLS and YYNGEE. This CDR3 has 14 residues. The CDR3 reads CASSVSQITDTQYF. The CDR3 bases are TGTGCCAGCAGCGTGTCTCAGATCACAGATACGCAGTATTTT.

The chain has TRBV10-3 and TRBJ1-6; the D gene is possibly TRBD1 (6 bases). V was trimmed by 6 bases and J by 9 bases, leaving 15 bases between them. This CDR3 spans 14 amino acids. CDR1 ENHRY and CDR2 SYGVKD come from the germline V gene. The DNA of the CDR3 is TGTGCCATCAGAAGTACAGGGCAAGGTTCACCCCTCCACTTT. Protein: CAIRSTGQGSPLHF.

The chain joins TRBV7-3 to TRBJ2-3, with D maybe TRBD1 (7 bases). V dropped 5 bases and J dropped 6 bases, with 21 bases sitting between them. Germline V gene lookup returns CDR1 SGHTA and CDR2 FQGTGA. The length of the CDR3 is 16 residues. CDR3 nucleotide sequence: TGTGCCAGCAGCCCTGAAGCTCGGAGGGGGCCCGATACGCAGTATTTT. As protein: CASSPEARRGPDTQYF.

V usage is TRBV28 and J usage is TRBJ2-3; the D gene is possibly TRBD2 (7 bases). CDR3 length: 15 residues. Trimming pared 3 bases from V and 2 bases from J, leaving 12 bases between. Germline assignment: CDR1 MDHEN and CDR2 SYDVKM. The CDR3 bases are TGTGCCAGCAGTTTTACGGGGGGCCTCACAGATACGCAGTATTTT. Protein sequence: CASSFTGGLTDTQYF. Together with reference TRBV28 and TRBJ2-3, the CDR3 gives the full variable domain: DVKVTQSSRYLVKRTGEKVFLECVQDMDHENMFWYRQDPGLGLRLIYFSYDVKMKEKGDIPEGYSVSREKKERFSLILESASTNQTSMYLCASSFTGGLTDTQYFGPGTRLTVL.

The V and J genes are TRBV18 and TRBJ2-3; TRBD2 is a possible D gene (6 bases). Germline loops: CDR1 KGHSH, CDR2 LQKENI. V was clipped by 3 bases and J by 0 bases, with 16 bases between them. The CDR3 has 17 amino acids. CDR3 in amino acids: CASSPVGPGGSTDTQYF. The CDR3 bases are TGTGCCAGCTCACCCGTTGGGCCTGGAGGGAGCACAGATACGCAGTATTTT.

The J gene is TRBJ2-7, the V gene TRBV18, with 7 positions matching TRBD1. There are 13 residues in the CDR3. Per germline, CDR1 KGHSH and CDR2 LQKENI. Trimming removed 8 bases from V and 1 base from J; junction bases left unmatched: 5. The CDR3 here is CASTTGNSYEQYF. The CDR3 bases are TGTGCCAGCACGACAGGGAATTCCTACGAGCAGTACTTC.

This chain joins TRBV7-6 and TRBJ1-1; a weak D match, TRBD1 (6 bases). The CDR3 contains 15 residues. Germline CDR1 and CDR2: SGHVS and FNYEAQ. Trimming removed 3 bases from V and 1 base from J, with 12 bases in between. Here the CDR3 reads CASSFSPTGNTEAFF. The CDR3 DNA sequence: TGTGCCAGCAGCTTTAGCCCGACAGGGAACACTGAAGCTTTCTTT. Full variable domain (missing parts from reference TRBV7-6 and TRBJ1-1): GAGVSQSPRYKVTKRGQDVALRCDPISGHVSLYWYRQALGQGPEFLTYFNYEAQQDKSGLPNDRFSAERPEGSISTLTIQRTEQRDSAMYRCASSFSPTGNTEAFFGQGTRLTVV.

The chain recombines TRBV6-1 with TRBJ2-7; TRBD2 is a possible D gene (6 bases). Trimming left V 7 bases short and J 6 bases short, with 10 bases between. This CDR3 comprises 11 residues. In germline, CDR1 is MNHNS, CDR2 SASEGT. The CDR3 nucleotides read TGTGCCAGCACCCTGCGGGGCGAGCAGTACTTC. Amino acid sequence: CASTLRGEQYF.

This chain connects TRBV5-1 to TRBJ1-3, with 9 bases aligning to TRBD1. Germline V CDR1 and CDR2: SGHRS, YFSETQ. The trim removed 1 base at V and 4 bases at J, leaving 6 bases unmatched. The CDR3 has 16 residues. CDR3 loop: CASSLTGGLGGNTIYF. The CDR3 bases are TGCGCCAGCAGCTTGACAGGGGGCTTGGGAGGAAACACCATATATTTT.

This chain connects TRBV4-2 to TRBJ2-2; 8 bases line up with TRBD1. The CDR3 runs to 15 residues. J lost 7 bases, V lost 3 bases, and 7 bases had no gene match. Per the germline V gene, CDR1 is LGHNA and CDR2 is YNFKEQ. CDR3 region: CASSQRTGQGGELFF. Written as DNA, the CDR3 is TGTGCCAGCAGCCAGAGGACAGGGCAGGGCGGGGAGCTGTTTTTT.

A note on this clone: The sample contains more than one DNA sequence encoding this CDR3. In nucleotides, the CDR3 is TGTGCCAGCAGTCGCTCGGGGAGCTCCTACAATGAGCAGTTCTTC. This translates into CASSRSGSSYNEQFF. V gene TRBV27 combines with J gene TRBJ2-1; maybe TRBD2 (5 bases). V shed 5 bases and J shed 0 bases, with 11 bases lying between them. The CDR3 covers 15 residues. The germline CDR1 and CDR2 sequences are MNHEY and SMNVEV (reference sequence).

This clone is classed as medium-sized (0.01 to 0.1%) by frequency. The rearrangement uses TRBV7-3 and TRBJ2-1, with 9 bases matching TRBD2. The CDR3 totals 16 residues. V trimming: 0 bases; J trimming: 4 bases; junction bases outside the gene matches: 4. CDR1 and CDR2 from the germline V gene are SGHTA and FQGTGA. The DNA for the CDR3 is TGTGCCAGCAGCTTAACGGGGACTAGCAAATACAATGAGCAGTTCTTC. Protein: CASSLTGTSKYNEQFF.

This rearrangement joins TRBV6-5 to TRBJ1-1; TRBD1 aligns across 9 bases. This CDR3 has 15 residues. The germline CDR1 and CDR2 sequences are MNHEY and SVGAGI. V lost 6 bases and J lost 7; bases outside the gene matches: 12. Written as DNA, the CDR3 is TGTGCCAGCAGCCGACCGGGACAGGGACCGCGTGAAGCTTTCTTT. Encoded protein: CASSRPGQGPREAFF.

The rearrangement joins TRBV19 to TRBJ2-7; D may be TRBD1 (5 bases). Germline lookup yields CDR1 LNHDA and CDR2 SQIVND (reference sequence). The CDR3 spans 15 residues. Trimming removed 4 bases from V and 5 bases from J, with 18 bases in between. The CDR3 loop reads CASSNQGTQLHEQYF. The CDR3 nucleotides read TGTGCCAGTAGTAACCAGGGTACCCAGCTCCACGAGCAGTACTTC.

This chain connects TRBV7-9 to TRBJ2-4; 7 bases fit TRBD1. CDR1 is SEHNR and CDR2 is FQNEAQ in the germline V gene (reference sequence). The CDR3 extends over 14 amino acids. The junction had 6 bases not matched to a gene; V was cut back by 7 bases and J by 3 bases. CDR3 amino acids: CASTDDRVKNIQYF. The CDR3 DNA sequence: TGTGCCAGCACCGATGACAGGGTCAAAAACATTCAGTACTTC.

The gene calls are TRBV7-9 and TRBJ2-5; 8 nucleotides line up with TRBD1. Per the germline V gene, CDR1 is SEHNR and CDR2 is FQNEAQ (reference sequence). The CDR3 runs to 16 residues. The ends lost 0 bases at V and 6 bases at J; junction bases unmatched: 9. This CDR3 is CASSLALQGGGKTQYF. For the CDR3, the DNA is TGTGCCAGCAGCTTAGCGCTACAGGGGGGCGGAAAGACCCAGTACTTC.

The chain carries TRBV7-2 and TRBJ2-1; no clear D. V was shortened by 7 bases and J by 9 bases, with 19 bases between the two germline ends. The CDR3 length is 14 residues. Germline CDR1 SGHTA, CDR2 FQGNSA. CDR3 sequence (DNA): TGTGCCAGCACCCCCGGTCGAGTCGCTGGTGAGCAGTTCTTC. It codes for CASTPGRVAGEQFF.

This clone shows up as medium-sized by frequency. The J gene is TRBJ1-4, the V gene TRBV6-1; no firm D call. The germline V and J ends were trimmed by 3 bases and 8 bases, with 16 bases remaining between them. Germline V gives CDR1 MNHNS, CDR2 SASEGT. This CDR3 spans 15 amino acids. The CDR3 DNA sequence: TGTGCCAGCAGTGACTTCGGGTGGTCCCAAGAAAAACTGTTTTTT. It is translated as CASSDFGWSQEKLFF.

The V and J genes are TRBV5-4 and TRBJ2-7; TRBD1 matches 10 bases. J was trimmed by 2 bases and V by 5 bases; bases with no gene match: 4. Germline CDR1 and CDR2: SGHNT and YYREEE (reference sequence). The CDR3 loop spans 14 amino acids. CDR3 bases: TGTGCCAGCAGTTCCGGGACAGGGGCCTACGAGCAGTACTTC. Protein: CASSSGTGAYEQYF.

This chain uses TRBV6-5 with TRBJ2-7, with TRBD2 matching over 7 bases. This CDR3 region has 12 residues. V trimming: 6 bases; J trimming: 11 bases; junction bases outside the gene matches: 10. Looked up from germline, CDR1 is MNHEY and CDR2 is SVGAGI. The CDR3 loop reads CASRPPAGVEYF. DNA of the CDR3: TGTGCCAGCAGGCCTCCGGCGGGAGTTGAGTACTTC.

V and J are TRBV10-1 and TRBJ2-1; TRBD2 matches 12 bases. Trimming took 6 bases from V and 7 from J; bases not matched to a gene: 10. Germline lookup yields CDR1 WNHNN and CDR2 SYGVQD (reference sequence). There are 16 residues in the CDR3. The CDR3 sequence is CASRWASGGAKNEQFF. The CDR3 nucleotides read TGCGCCAGCAGGTGGGCTAGCGGGGGGGCCAAGAATGAGCAGTTCTTC.

The J gene is TRBJ2-4, the V gene TRBV27; 8 bases line up with TRBD2. Germline CDR1 reads MNHEY; CDR2 reads SMNVEV (reference sequence). The length of the CDR3 is 16 residues. V was clipped by 3 bases and J by 1 base; unmatched bases: 5. CDR3: CASSFGRGGAKNIQYF. The CDR3 DNA sequence: TGTGCCAGCAGTTTTGGCCGCGGGGGGGCCAAAAACATTCAGTACTTC.

The chain is built from TRBV7-2 and TRBJ1-6, with 7 bases that match TRBD1. The J segment lost 9 bases and the V segment lost 5 bases, leaving 10 bases of the junction unmatched. This CDR3 is built from 15 residues. Germline CDR1 SGHTA, CDR2 FQGNSA. The chain's CDR3 is CASSLGTAGISPLHF. The DNA for the CDR3 is TGTGCCAGCAGCCTCGGGACAGCGGGCATTTCACCCCTCCACTTT.

The chain links TRBV9 to TRBJ1-6, with D maybe TRBD1 (6 bases). Trimming pared 4 bases from V and 7 bases from J, leaving 18 bases between. There are 16 residues in the CDR3. CDR1 SGDLS and CDR2 YYNGEE come from the germline V gene. The CDR3 reads CASSSHWTAHNSPLHF. The CDR3 nucleotides are TGTGCCAGCAGCAGTCATTGGACAGCTCACAATTCACCCCTCCACTTT.

This chain uses TRBV4-1 with TRBJ1-2; D call uncertain. Trimming took 4 bases from V and 1 from J, leaving 7 bases between them. In germline, CDR1 is MGHRA, CDR2 YSYEKL. The CDR3 loop spans 13 amino acids. The CDR3 coding sequence is TGCGCCAGCAGCCCGACGGGTAACTATGGCTACACCTTC. Translated, it gives CASSPTGNYGYTF.

CDR3 bases: TGTGCCAGCAGGTGGGAGACAGGGGATACGGAAAAACTGTTTTTT. Residues: CASRWETGDTEKLFF. The J gene is TRBJ1-4, the V gene TRBV2; 8 positions match TRBD1. Trimming took 6 bases from V and 8 from J; bases not matched to a gene: 11. The CDR3 length is 15 residues. Germline values: CDR1 SNHLY, CDR2 FYNNEI.

This chain links TRBV5-1 with TRBJ2-5; D perhaps matches TRBD1 (6 bases). Germline V gene sequence: CDR1 SGHRS, CDR2 YFSETQ. The CDR3 consists of 16 residues. V was clipped by 4 bases and J by 2 bases, with 18 bases between them. The chain's CDR3 is CASSRGRTAVQETQYF. In DNA form, the CDR3 reads TGCGCCAGCAGCAGGGGAAGGACAGCGGTACAAGAGACCCAGTACTTC.